This T cell receptor beta chain was sequenced in a study of T-cell reconstitution after alpha-beta-depleted transplantation in children. Using unique molecular identifiers, the investigators prepared the TCRbeta library. A single record per CDR3 protein comes from TCRdb applying MiXCR to the PCR reads. Found here are about 610,000 distinct CDR3 sequences, approximately 10% of them singletons; the top ten hold around 4%. This clonotype was recorded many times. Trimming took 6 bases from V and 2 from J, leaving 10 bases between them. This CDR3 has 14 residues. Germline V gene data show CDR1 as MNHNS and CDR2 as SASEGT.

The material was PBMCs from the stem cell graft donor, obtained from the stem cell graft. The chain joins TRBV6-1 to TRBJ2-2, with a weak D call TRBD1 (6 bases). This clonotype originated in a human donor who donated a stem cell graft to a child with acute myeloid leukemia. CDR3 in amino acids: CASRGTFNTGELFF. The DNA for the CDR3 is TGTGCCAGCAGAGGGACATTCAACACCGGGGAGCTGTTTTTT.